Described below is a single T cell receptor beta chain sequence and its context. The sample originates from a study of blood T cell repertoires in COVID-19. In the study overall: T cells, B-cell-depleted T cells, or PBMCs supplied cDNA or gDNA.

Measured with immunoSEQ multiplex PCR; TCRdb has only the in-frame clones, and not every one. The data show tens of thousands of clones, 91% seen once. This CDR3 has 12 amino acids. Germline V gene data show CDR1 as MNHEY and CDR2 as SVGAGI. Trimming stripped 5 bases from V and 16 bases from J, with 18 bases between. The chain couples TRBV6-5 to TRBJ1-3; a weak D match, TRBD1 (6 bases). The sequenced sample consisted of peripheral blood. The clonotype originates from a woman at least 80 years old with acute or convalescent COVID-19. The CDR3 nucleotides read TGTGCCAGCAGTCCCCTGGGGGGGGCTGCGTATTTT. Translation: CASSPLGGAAYF.